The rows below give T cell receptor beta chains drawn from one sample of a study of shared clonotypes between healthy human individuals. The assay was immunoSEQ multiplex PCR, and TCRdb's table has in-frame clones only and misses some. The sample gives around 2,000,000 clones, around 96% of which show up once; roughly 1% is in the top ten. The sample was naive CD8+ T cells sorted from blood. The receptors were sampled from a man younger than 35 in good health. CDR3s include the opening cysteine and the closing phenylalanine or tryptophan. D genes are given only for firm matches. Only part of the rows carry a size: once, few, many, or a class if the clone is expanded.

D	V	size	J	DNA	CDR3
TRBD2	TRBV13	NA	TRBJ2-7	TGTGCCAGCAGCTTAGGTAGCGGGGGTGCTACCTACGAGCAGTACTTC	CASSLGSGGATYEQYF
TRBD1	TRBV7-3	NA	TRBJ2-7	TGTGCCAGCAGCTATGGGACAGGGGACTCCTACGAGCAGTACTTC	CASSYGTGDSYEQYF
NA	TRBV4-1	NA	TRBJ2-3	TGCGCCAGCAGCCAAGATCGGGGACCTAGCACAGATACGCAGTATTTT	CASSQDRGPSTDTQYF
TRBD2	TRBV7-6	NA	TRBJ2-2	TGTGCCAGCAGCTTAGGGACTAGCGAATACACCGGGGAGCTGTTTTTT	CASSLGTSEYTGELFF
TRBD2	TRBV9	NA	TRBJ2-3	TGTGCCAGCAGCGTCGGACTAGCGGGAGGGAGCACAGATACGCAGTATTTT	CASSVGLAGGSTDTQYF
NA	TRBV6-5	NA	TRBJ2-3	TGTGCCAGCAGTTCCCAGGGTCCTAGCACAGATACGCAGTATTTT	CASSSQGPSTDTQYF
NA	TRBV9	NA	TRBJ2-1	TGTGCCAGCAGCGTAGGGTCGGGGGATGAGCAGTTCTTC	CASSVGSGDEQFF
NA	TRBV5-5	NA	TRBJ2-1	TGTGCCAGCAGCTTCCGGGTTAACAATGAGCAGTTCTTC	CASSFRVNNEQFF
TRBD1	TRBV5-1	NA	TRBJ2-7	TGCGCCAGCAGCCCGGTGGGACAGGGATTCTCCTACGAGCAGTACTTC	CASSPVGQGFSYEQYF
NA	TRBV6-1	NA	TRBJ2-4	TGTGCCAGCGCAGGGAAGGCCATTCAGTACTTC	CASAGKAIQYF
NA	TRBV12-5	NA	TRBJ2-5	TGTGCTAGTGGTTTGTGGGGCGGGGAAGAGACCCAGTACTTC	CASGLWGGEETQYF
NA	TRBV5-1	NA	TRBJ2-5	TGCGCCAGCAGCTTGTGGGATGGCGCGGAGACCCAGTACTTC	CASSLWDGAETQYF
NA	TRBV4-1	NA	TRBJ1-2	TGCGCCAGCAGCCAAGATGAGGGCACTAACTATGGCTACACCTTC	CASSQDEGTNYGYTF
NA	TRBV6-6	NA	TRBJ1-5	TGTGCCAGCAGTTACTGGGACGGCAATCAGCCCCAGCATTTT	CASSYWDGNQPQHF
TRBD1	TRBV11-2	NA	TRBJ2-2	TGTGCCAGCCAGACAGGGGGGGAGCTGTTTTTT	CASQTGGELFF
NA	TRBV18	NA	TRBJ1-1	TGTGCCAGCTCAATGTCAGGGGAGGTCACTGAAGCTTTCTTT	CASSMSGEVTEAFF
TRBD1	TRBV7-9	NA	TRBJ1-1	TGTGCCAGCAGCTCCGGGACAGGGATTGAACCTGAAGCTTTCTTT	CASSSGTGIEPEAFF
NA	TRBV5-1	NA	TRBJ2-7	TGCGCCAGCAGCTTGGTAAGCAGGGAGAGGGACGAGCAGTACTTC	CASSLVSRERDEQYF
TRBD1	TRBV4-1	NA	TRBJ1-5	TGCGCCAGCAGCCAGCGACAGGGGTTAAGCAATCAGCCCCAGCATTTT	CASSQRQGLSNQPQHF
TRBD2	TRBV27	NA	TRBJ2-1	TGTGCCAGCAGGTCCTTAGGGACTAGCGATGACAATGAGCAGTTCTTC	CASRSLGTSDDNEQFF
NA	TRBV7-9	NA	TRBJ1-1	TGTGCCAGCACCCCTGATCGGGGTATGAACACTGAAGCTTTCTTT	CASTPDRGMNTEAFF
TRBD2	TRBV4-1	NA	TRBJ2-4	TGCGCCAGCAGCCCCGCCGGGGCGGGGGGGCGGGATAACATTCAGTACTTC	CASSPAGAGGRDNIQYF
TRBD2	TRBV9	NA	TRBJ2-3	TGTGCCAGCAGCATCTACGGCGGGGGGGCTCTAGATACGCAGTATTTT	CASSIYGGGALDTQYF
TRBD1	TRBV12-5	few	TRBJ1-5	TGTGCTAGTGCCACAGGGGCCAATCAGCCCCAGCATTTT	CASATGANQPQHF
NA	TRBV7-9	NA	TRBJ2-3	TGTGCCAGCAGCCCAGCAGGGACAAGGGGCACAGATACGCAGTATTTT	CASSPAGTRGTDTQYF
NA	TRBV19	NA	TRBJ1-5	TGTGCCACCGGGCTAGACACGGACTACAATCAGCCCCAGCATTTT	CATGLDTDYNQPQHF
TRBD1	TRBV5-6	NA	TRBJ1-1	TGTGCCAGCAGCTGGGCAGGGGGCTGGGGGGACACTGAAGCTTTCTTT	CASSWAGGWGDTEAFF
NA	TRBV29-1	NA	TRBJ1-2	TGCAGCGTTGATGAAACAGGGAATACTAACTATGGCTACACCTTC	CSVDETGNTNYGYTF
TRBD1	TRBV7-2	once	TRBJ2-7	TGTGCCAGCAGCTTATTGACAGGGGGCGAGCAGTACTTC	CASSLLTGGEQYF
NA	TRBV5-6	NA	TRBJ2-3	TGTGCCAGCACCGTTGGACATAGCACAGATACGCAGTATTTT	CASTVGHSTDTQYF